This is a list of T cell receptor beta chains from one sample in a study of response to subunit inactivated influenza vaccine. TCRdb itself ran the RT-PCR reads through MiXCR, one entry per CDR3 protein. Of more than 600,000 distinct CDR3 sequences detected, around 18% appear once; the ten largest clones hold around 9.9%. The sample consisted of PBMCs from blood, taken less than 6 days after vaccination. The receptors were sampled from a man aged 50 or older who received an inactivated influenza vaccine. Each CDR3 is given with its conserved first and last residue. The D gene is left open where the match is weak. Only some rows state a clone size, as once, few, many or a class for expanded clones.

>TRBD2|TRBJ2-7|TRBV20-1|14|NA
CSASGGRAFYEQYF
TGCAGTGCTAGCGGCGGGAGGGCCTTCTACGAGCAGTACTTC
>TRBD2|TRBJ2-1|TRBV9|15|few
CASSSSGRGNNEQFF
TGTGCCAGCAGCTCGAGCGGGAGGGGTAACAATGAGCAGTTCTTC
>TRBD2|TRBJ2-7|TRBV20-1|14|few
CSASSGGLSYEQYF
TGCAGTGCAAGTAGCGGGGGCCTCTCCTACGAGCAGTACTTC
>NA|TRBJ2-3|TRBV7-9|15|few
CASSLRRDLTDTQYF
TGTGCCAGCAGCTTAAGGCGGGATTTAACAGATACGCAGTATTTT
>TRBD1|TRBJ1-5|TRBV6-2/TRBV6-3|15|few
CASRTGQATNQPQHF
TGTGCCAGCAGGACCGGACAGGCAACTAATCAGCCCCAGCATTTT
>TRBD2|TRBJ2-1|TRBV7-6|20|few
CASSSPKTSGGGSSYNEQFF
TGTGCCAGCAGCTCACCCAAGACTAGCGGGGGGGGAAGCTCCTACAATGAGCAGTTCTTC
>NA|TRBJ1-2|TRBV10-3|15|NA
CAISYRDKRHYGYTF
TGTGCCATCAGTTACCGGGACAAGCGACACTATGGCTACACCTTC
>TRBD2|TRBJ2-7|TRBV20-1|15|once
CSALSLAGGSYEQYF
TGCAGTGCCCTGTCACTAGCGGGAGGCTCCTACGAGCAGTACTTC
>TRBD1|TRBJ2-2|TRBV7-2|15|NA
CASSLARGQTGELFF
TGTGCCAGCAGCTTGGCCAGGGGGCAAACCGGGGAGCTGTTTTTT
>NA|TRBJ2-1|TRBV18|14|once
CASSPDTSIREQFF
TGTGCCAGCTCACCCGACACGTCAATTCGGGAGCAGTTCTTC
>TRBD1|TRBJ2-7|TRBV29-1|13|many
CSVEPTGGSKQYF
TGCAGCGTTGAACCTACAGGGGGCTCAAAGCAGTACTTC
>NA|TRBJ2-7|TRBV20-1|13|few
CSASQGGDYEQYF
TGCAGTGCTTCCCAGGGAGGCGACTACGAGCAGTACTTC
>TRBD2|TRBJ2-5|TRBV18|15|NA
CASSLTGTREETQYF
TGTGCCAGCTCACTTACCGGGACTAGGGAGGAGACCCAGTACTTC
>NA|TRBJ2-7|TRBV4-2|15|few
CASSQDVNSNYEQYF
TGTGCCAGCAGCCAAGATGTGAACAGTAACTACGAGCAGTACTTC
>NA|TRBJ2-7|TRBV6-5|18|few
CASSYVRRSRGKGYEQYF
TGTGCCAGCAGTTACGTACGGAGGAGCAGGGGAAAGGGCTACGAGCAGTACTTC
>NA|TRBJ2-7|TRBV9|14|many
CASSGRDTSYEQYF
TGTGCCAGCAGCGGACGGGACACTTCCTACGAGCAGTACTTC
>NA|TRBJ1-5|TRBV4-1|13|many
CASSHSGVRPQHF
TGCGCCAGCAGCCATTCAGGTGTTAGGCCCCAGCATTTT
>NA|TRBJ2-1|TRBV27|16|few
CASSLGVIGSYNEQFF
TGTGCCAGCAGTCTCGGGGTCATCGGCTCCTACAATGAGCAGTTCTTC
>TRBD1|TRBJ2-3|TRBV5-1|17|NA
CASSLLTTGGYTDTQYF
TGCGCCAGCAGCTTGCTGACGACAGGGGGCTACACAGATACGCAGTATTTT
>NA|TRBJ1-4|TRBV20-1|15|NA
CSARRAGTPNEKLFF
NA
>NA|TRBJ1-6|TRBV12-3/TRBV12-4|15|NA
CASSPTGPLNSPLHF
TGTGCCAGCAGTCCCACAGGTCCGCTTAATTCACCCCTCCACTTT
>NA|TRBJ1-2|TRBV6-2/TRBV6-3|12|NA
CASSGSNYGYTF
TGTGCCAGCAGTGGATCAAACTATGGCTACACCTTC
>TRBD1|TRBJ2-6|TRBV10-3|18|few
CAISQRQGAASGANVLTF
TGTGCCATCAGTCAACGACAGGGGGCCGCCTCTGGGGCCAACGTCCTGACTTTC
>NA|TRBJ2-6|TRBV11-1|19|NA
CASSSWRGSSYSGANVLTF
TGTGCCAGCAGCTCTTGGAGGGGCAGTTCGTACTCTGGGGCCAACGTCCTGACTTTC
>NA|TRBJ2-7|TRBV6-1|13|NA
CASRKDGSYEQYF
TGTGCCAGCCGCAAAGACGGATCCTACGAGCAGTACTTC
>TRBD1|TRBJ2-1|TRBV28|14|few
CASRGDRASVGQFF
TGTGCCAGCAGGGGGGACAGGGCTAGCGTCGGGCAGTTCTTC
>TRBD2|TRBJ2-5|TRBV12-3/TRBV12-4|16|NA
CASSPALAGVGETQYF
TGTGCCAGCAGCCCCGCACTAGCGGGAGTAGGGGAGACCCAGTACTTC
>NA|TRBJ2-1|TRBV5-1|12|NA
CSSSFQGFEQFF
TGCTCCAGCAGCTTCCAGGGGTTTGAGCAGTTCTTC
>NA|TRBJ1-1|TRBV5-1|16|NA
CASSLMATLGNTEAFF
TGCGCCAGCAGTTTGATGGCCACGCTTGGGAACACTGAAGCTTTCTTT
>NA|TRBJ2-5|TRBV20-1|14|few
CSVWTSNRVETQYF
TGCAGTGTCTGGACGTCCAACCGTGTAGAGACCCAGTACTTC
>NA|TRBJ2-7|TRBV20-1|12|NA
CSARLLEYEQYF
TGCAGTGCTAGGTTGCTAGAATACGAGCAGTACTTC
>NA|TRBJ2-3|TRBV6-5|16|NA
CASSFKGGGETDTQYF
TGTGCCAGCAGTTTCAAGGGGGGCGGAGAGACAGATACGCAGTATTTT
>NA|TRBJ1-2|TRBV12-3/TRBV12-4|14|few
CASSGPGLSYGYTF
TGTGCCAGCAGTGGGCCGGGACTCAGCTATGGCTACACCTTC
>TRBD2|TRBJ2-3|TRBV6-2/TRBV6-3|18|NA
CASSYSWSGTSGTDTQYF
TGTGCCAGCAGTTACTCGTGGAGTGGTACTAGCGGCACAGATACGCAGTATTTT
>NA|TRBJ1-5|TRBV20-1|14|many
CSASLGGGNQPQHF
TGCAGTGCTAGTTTGGGGGGGGGAAATCAGCCCCAGCATTTT
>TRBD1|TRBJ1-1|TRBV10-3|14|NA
CAIRTDRGNTEAFF
TGTGCCATCAGGACGGACAGGGGCAACACTGAAGCTTTCTTT
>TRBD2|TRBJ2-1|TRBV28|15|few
CASSAPGGISSGGFF
TGTGCCAGCAGTGCCCCCGGGGGGATATCCTCGGGGGGGTTCTTC
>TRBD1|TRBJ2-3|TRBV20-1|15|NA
CSALQGAEVTDTQYF
TGCAGTGCTCTACAGGGGGCGGAAGTCACAGATACGCAGTATTTT
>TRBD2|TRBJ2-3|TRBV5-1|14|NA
CASSLALAGNTQYF
TGCGCCAGCAGCTTGGCCCTAGCGGGGAATACGCAGTATTTT
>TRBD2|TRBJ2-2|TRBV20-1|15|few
CSASSAGANTGELFF
TGCAGTGCTAGTTCAGCGGGGGCGAACACCGGGGAGCTGTTTTTT
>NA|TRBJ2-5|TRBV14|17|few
CASSQELDIRFQETQYF
TGTGCCAGCAGCCAAGAATTGGACATCAGATTCCAAGAGACCCAGTACTTC
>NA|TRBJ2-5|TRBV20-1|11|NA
CSASMGGTQYF
TGCAGTGCTAGCATGGGCGGGACCCAGTACTTC
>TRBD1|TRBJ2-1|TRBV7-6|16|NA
CASSLEGQGAYNEQFF
TGTGCCAGCAGCTTAGAGGGACAGGGGGCCTACAATGAGCAGTTCTTC
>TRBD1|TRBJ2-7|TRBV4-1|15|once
CASSRSGTGGDEQYF
TGCGCCAGCAGCCGGTCCGGGACAGGGGGCGACGAGCAGTACTTC
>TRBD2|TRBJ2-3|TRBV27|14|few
CATAGGGSTDTQYF
TGTGCCACCGCCGGCGGGGGGTCCACAGATACGCAGTATTTT
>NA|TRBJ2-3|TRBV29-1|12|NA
CSPRRDTDTQYF
TGCAGCCCCCGCCGAGACACAGATACGCAGTATTTT
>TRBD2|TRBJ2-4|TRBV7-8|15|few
CASSRRTSGGNIQYF
TGTGCCAGCAGCCGTCGGACTAGCGGGGGAAACATTCAGTACTTC
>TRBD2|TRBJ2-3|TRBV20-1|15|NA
CSARRAGAHTDTQYF
TGCAGTGCTAGACGAGCGGGGGCCCACACAGATACGCAGTATTTT
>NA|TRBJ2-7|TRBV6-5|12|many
CASREGSYEQYF
TGTGCCAGCAGGGAAGGATCCTACGAGCAGTACTTC
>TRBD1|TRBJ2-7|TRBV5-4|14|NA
CASSLPGQRNEQYF
TGTGCCAGCAGCTTGCCGGGACAGAGGAACGAGCAGTACTTC
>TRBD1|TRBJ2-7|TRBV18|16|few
CASSPNPGTVSYEQYF
TGTGCCAGCTCACCCAACCCCGGGACAGTCTCCTACGAGCAGTACTTC
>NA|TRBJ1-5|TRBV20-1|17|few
CSASNSEAAGVDQPQHF
TGCAGTGCTAGTAATAGCGAGGCCGCAGGGGTTGACCAGCCCCAGCATTTT
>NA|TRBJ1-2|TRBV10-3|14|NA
CAIRSSNRREGYTF
TGTGCCATCAGGAGCAGCAACCGAAGGGAAGGCTACACCTTC
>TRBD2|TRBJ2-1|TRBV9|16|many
CASSPGTTLKGNEQFF
TGTGCCAGCAGCCCGGGGACTACCTTAAAGGGAAATGAGCAGTTCTTC